The 32 T cell receptor beta chains reported below all come from one sample, sequenced in a study of blood T cell repertoires in COVID-19. Assay used: immunoSEQ multiplex PCR; TCRdb lists only in-frame clones, some missing. Of over 350,000 clones listed, about 83% were seen once; the top ten hold 10%. Input material: PBMCs or T cells enriched from blood (not recorded which). These receptors all come from a woman aged 50 to 60 who had recovered from COVID-19.

The chain carries TRBV19 and TRBJ2-2, with 7 bases that match TRBD1. Germline loops: CDR1 LNHDA, CDR2 SQIVND (reference sequence). The CDR3 consists of 17 residues. Trimming removed 3 bases from V and 6 bases from J; junction bases left unmatched: 13. The CDR3 DNA sequence: TGTGCCAGTAGTATGTCCAGGGACAGCTTTTCCCCCGGGGAGCTGTTTTTT. The encoded protein is CASSMSRDSFSPGELFF. Drawing the rest from reference TRBV19 and TRBJ2-2, the complete variable domain is DGGITQSPKYLFRKEGQNVTLSCEQNLNHDAMYWYRQDPGQGLRLIYYSQIVNDFQKGDIAEGYSVSREKKESFPLTVTSAQKNPTAFYLCASSMSRDSFSPGELFFGEGSRLTVL.

V gene TRBV7-9 combines with J gene TRBJ2-1, with 11 positions matching TRBD2. Per germline, CDR1 SEHNR and CDR2 FQNEAQ (reference sequence). V trimming: 5 bases; J trimming: 4 bases; junction bases outside the gene matches: 4. This CDR3 comprises 15 residues. CDR3 DNA: TGTGCCAGCAGCGCCGGGACTAGCGGTTACAATGAGCAGTTCTTC. Translated: CASSAGTSGYNEQFF.

The chain has TRBV11-2 and TRBJ2-7, with a tentative D call TRBD1 (5 bases). The CDR3 is 13 amino acids. Germline assignment: CDR1 SGHAT and CDR2 FQNNGV. The ends were cut back, 5 bases at V and 2 bases at J, with 10 bases in the middle. CDR3 DNA: TGTGCCAGCAGCACCCCGACAGCCTACGAGCAGTACTTC. Protein: CASSTPTAYEQYF.

The V and J genes are TRBV18 and TRBJ2-5; 13 bases are a match to TRBD2. Germline assignment: CDR1 KGHSH and CDR2 LQKENI. V lost 3 bases and J lost 5; bases outside the gene matches: 6. The CDR3 is 16 residues long. The CDR3 bases are TGTGCCAGCTCACCCTGGACTAGCGGGGGACGGGAGACCCAGTACTTC. It yields the protein CASSPWTSGGRETQYF.

This clone was observed a few times. The chain has TRBV7-2 and TRBJ1-2; 8 nucleotides line up with TRBD1. This CDR3 spans 14 amino acids. The V gene end was trimmed by 1 base and the J gene end by 5 bases; junction bases not matched to a gene: 3. The V gene's germline CDR1 is SGHTA and CDR2 FQGNSA. CDR3 residues: CASSLGTGRYGYTF. CDR3 sequence (DNA): TGTGCCAGCAGCTTAGGGACAGGGCGTTATGGCTACACCTTC. Combining the CDR3 with reference TRBV7-2 and TRBJ1-2 gives the whole variable domain GAGVSQSPSNKVTEKGKDVELRCDPISGHTALYWYRQSLGQGLEFLIYFQGNSAPDKSGLPSDRFSAERTGGSVSTLTIQRTQQEDSAVYLCASSLGTGRYGYTFGSGTRLTVV.

The rearrangement joins TRBV19 to TRBJ1-4; TRBD1 matches at 8 bases. CDR3 length: 13 amino acids. Germline-derived CDR1 and CDR2 are LNHDA and SQIVND (reference sequence). V lost 5 bases and J lost 7; bases outside the gene matches: 3. CDR3 residues: CASSQGAGEKLFF. The CDR3 coding sequence is TGTGCCAGTAGTCAGGGGGCGGGTGAAAAACTGTTTTTT.

This CDR3 reads CASSLGGRGPATNEKLFF. In nucleotides, the CDR3 is TGTGCCAGCAGCTTAGGGGGCAGGGGGCCGGCAACTAATGAAAAACTGTTTTTT. The chain uses TRBV7-9 and TRBJ1-4; 8 nucleotides align to TRBD1. The CDR3 is 18 amino acids. J lost 0 bases, V lost 1 base, and 7 bases had no gene match. Germline CDR1 SEHNR, CDR2 FQNEAQ (reference sequence).

This clone occurred a few times. The rearrangement joins TRBV19 to TRBJ1-5; a weak D match, TRBD1 (5 bases). Germline assignment: CDR1 LNHDA and CDR2 SQIVND (reference sequence). Between the trimmed V and J ends, which lost 2 bases and 4 bases, there was a span of 18 bases. The CDR3 length is 17 residues. CDR3 residues: CASSIRGGGDVNQPQHF. The CDR3 DNA follows: TGTGCCAGTAGTATAAGAGGTGGAGGGGACGTTAATCAGCCCCAGCATTTT.

This clone has only one observation. This chain links TRBV27 with TRBJ2-2; 13 positions agree with TRBD2. The CDR3 is 17 residues long. Germline V CDR1 and CDR2: MNHEY, SMNVEV (reference sequence). The J segment lost 4 bases and the V segment lost 4 bases, leaving 6 bases of the junction unmatched. The CDR3 DNA sequence: TGTGCCAGCAGTTCCCCGGGACTAGCGGGAACCACCGGGGAGCTGTTTTTT. It translates to CASSSPGLAGTTGELFF.

The rearrangement uses TRBV4-1 and TRBJ1-1; D possibly corresponds to TRBD1 (5 bases). This CDR3 region has 15 residues. V lost 4 bases and J 1 base, leaving 13 bases between the germline ends. Germline values: CDR1 MGHRA, CDR2 YSYEKL. CDR3 sequence (DNA): TGCGCCAGCAGCCCCTTCCTCAGGGAGAACACTGAAGCTTTCTTT. Its translation: CASSPFLRENTEAFF.

The chain joins TRBV6-5 to TRBJ2-7; 10 bases are a match to TRBD1. The germline CDR1 and CDR2 sequences are MNHEY and SVGAGI. CDR3 length: 16 residues. J gave up 2 bases and V 2 bases, and 6 bases lay outside the gene matches. CDR3 residues: CASSYGGQGNPYEQYF. CDR3 nucleotides: TGTGCCAGCAGTTACGGGGGACAGGGGAACCCCTACGAGCAGTACTTC.

The chain couples TRBV9 to TRBJ2-3, with TRBD2 matching over 7 bases. Germline trimming cut 3 bases from V and 3 bases from J; bases unmatched to any gene: 7. This CDR3 has 15 amino acids. Germline CDR1 is SGDLS and CDR2 is YYNGEE. CDR3 DNA: TGTGCCAGCAGCGCACACGGGGGGTTTACAGATACGCAGTATTTT. Encoded protein: CASSAHGGFTDTQYF.

This sequence joins TRBV6-5 and TRBJ1-6; no definite D call. Germline loops: CDR1 MNHEY, CDR2 SVGAGI. This CDR3 is 15 amino acids long. Trimming removed 6 bases from V and 7 bases from J, with 16 bases in between. The DNA for the CDR3 is TGTGCCAGCAGCCCCCTAGGGAGAACAAATTCACCCCTCCACTTT. This encodes CASSPLGRTNSPLHF.

This clone was picked up a small number of times. The chain's CDR3 is CASSTRDSSYEQYF. CDR3 coding DNA: TGTGCCAGTAGTACCAGGGACAGCTCCTACGAGCAGTACTTC. V is TRBV19 and J is TRBJ2-7, with 7 bases matching TRBD1. With V trimmed by 4 bases and J by 0 bases, 3 bases remained unmatched. Germline values: CDR1 LNHDA, CDR2 SQIVND (reference sequence). This CDR3 contains 14 residues.

This chain uses TRBV6-2 or TRBV6-3 with TRBJ1-2; no firm D call. The V gene's germline CDR1 is MNHEY and CDR2 SVGEGT. Trimming stripped 0 bases from V and 6 bases from J, with 17 bases between. The CDR3 is 16 residues long. DNA for the CDR3: TGTGCCAGCAGTTACTCGTTGCGGACTCTATTGGATGGCTACACCTTC. Amino acids: CASSYSLRTLLDGYTF.

The chain uses TRBV9 and TRBJ1-3; D unclear. CDR1 and CDR2 from the germline V gene are SGDLS and YYNGEE. V shed 0 bases and J shed 0 bases, with 13 bases lying between them. The length of the CDR3 is 17 residues. As DNA, the CDR3 is TGTGCCAGCAGCGTAGCTCCCCCAGGCAACTCTGGAAACACCATATATTTT. Translation gives CASSVAPPGNSGNTIYF. Filled out from reference TRBV9 and TRBJ1-3, the complete variable domain reads DSGVTQTPKHLITATGQRVTLRCSPRSGDLSVYWYQQSLDQGLQFLIQYYNGEERAKGNILERFSAQQFPDLHSELNLSSLELGDSALYFCASSVAPPGNSGNTIYFGEGSWLTVV.

The chain uses TRBV11-3 and TRBJ1-2; 8 bases are a match to TRBD1. The CDR3 spans 13 residues. Looked up from germline, CDR1 is SGHNT and CDR2 is YENEEA. V trimming: 5 bases; J trimming: 7 bases; junction bases outside the gene matches: 6. DNA of the CDR3: TGTGCCAGCAGCGCGGACAGGGTCTCTGGCTACACCTTC. It translates to CASSADRVSGYTF.

This clone is a singleton in its sample. The genes are TRBV5-1 and TRBJ2-4, with 8 bases fitting TRBD2. The V gene end was trimmed by 1 base and the J gene end by 8 bases; junction bases not matched to a gene: 5. CDR1 is SGHRS, CDR2 YFSETQ, per germline. This CDR3 has 14 residues. The CDR3 nucleotides read TGCGCCAGCAGCTTGTTCCCGGGAGGGGACATTCAGTACTTC. As protein: CASSLFPGGDIQYF.

The V call is TRBV5-1, the J call TRBJ1-3; possible D gene TRBD1, 5 bases. The CDR3 loop spans 16 amino acids. The V gene lost 4 bases and the J gene lost 2 bases, with 16 bases spanning the gap. Germline V gene lookup returns CDR1 SGHRS and CDR2 YFSETQ. The CDR3 reads CASSPTQGAPGNTIYF. In DNA form, the CDR3 reads TGCGCCAGCAGCCCTACTCAGGGTGCCCCTGGAAACACCATATATTTT.

This chain connects TRBV4-3 to TRBJ1-5; a possible D gene is TRBD1 (5 bases). This CDR3 has 16 amino acids. Germline V gene sequence: CDR1 LGHNA, CDR2 YSLEER. V was trimmed by 0 bases and J by 7 bases, leaving 16 bases between them. CDR3 amino acids: CASSQDEGAGDQPQHF. The DNA of the CDR3 is TGCGCCAGCAGCCAAGACGAAGGCGCGGGGGACCAGCCCCAGCATTTT.

The chain is built from TRBV6-5 and TRBJ2-2; 9 positions agree with TRBD2. Trimming cost V 4 bases and J 0 bases; bases outside gene matches: 3. Germline V gene sequence: CDR1 MNHEY, CDR2 SVGAGI. The CDR3 totals 16 residues. For the CDR3, the DNA is TGTGCCAGCAGTTTGAGCGGGGGGACGAACACCGGGGAGCTGTTTTTT. Translated, it gives CASSLSGGTNTGELFF.

CDR3 protein: CATSDGGVYTDTQYF. CDR3 DNA: TGTGCCACCAGTGACGGGGGGGTCTACACAGATACGCAGTATTTT. The V and J genes are TRBV24-1 and TRBJ2-3; 8 positions agree with TRBD2. Looked up from germline, CDR1 is KGHDR and CDR2 is SFDVKD. The CDR3 is 15 amino acids. V shed 4 bases, J shed 2 bases, and the junction held 4 bases outside the gene matches.

This clone came up a few times. The CDR3, as DNA: TGCGCCAGCAGCGCGGGACAGGGGATTCTCTACTCTGGAAACACCATATATTTT. It encodes CASSAGQGILYSGNTIYF. The chain uses TRBV5-1 and TRBJ1-3, with 10 bases fitting TRBD1. The CDR3 spans 18 residues. Germline assignment: CDR1 SGHRS and CDR2 YFSETQ. The V segment lost 4 bases and the J segment 0 bases; nucleotides outside the gene matches: 10.

The chain has TRBV24-1 and TRBJ2-7; the match to TRBD1 covers 7 bases. The length of the CDR3 is 14 residues. In germline, CDR1 is KGHDR, CDR2 SFDVKD. V trimming: 9 bases; J trimming: 3 bases; junction bases outside the gene matches: 10. The CDR3: CATSPTGKSYEQYF. In nucleotides, the CDR3 is TGTGCCACCTCGCCGACAGGGAAGAGCTACGAGCAGTACTTC.

The chain couples TRBV29-1 to TRBJ1-5; maybe TRBD1 (6 bases). This CDR3 has 13 residues. Trimming pared 6 bases from V and 3 bases from J, leaving 12 bases between. In germline, CDR1 is SQVTM, CDR2 ANQGSEA. The CDR3 nucleotides are TGCAGCGTGCTCACAGGGTACAATCAGCCCCAGCATTTT. This sequence encodes CSVLTGYNQPQHF.

The rearrangement links TRBV4-3 to TRBJ1-5; 8 bases map to TRBD1. Germline V gives CDR1 LGHNA, CDR2 YSLEER. The CDR3 spans 15 residues. J lost 2 bases, V lost 0 bases, and 0 bases had no gene match. CDR3 sequence: CASSQEDRGNQPQHF. CDR3 coding DNA: TGCGCCAGCAGCCAAGAGGACAGGGGCAATCAGCCCCAGCATTTT.

The chain has TRBV9 and TRBJ2-1; 9 bases match TRBD2. The V segment lost 1 base and the J segment 15 bases; nucleotides outside the gene matches: 17. CDR3 length: 16 residues. In germline, CDR1 is SGDLS, CDR2 YYNGEE. The CDR3 region is CASSVSALAGHLETFF. DNA for the CDR3: TGTGCCAGCAGCGTATCTGCGCTAGCGGGACACCTGGAGACGTTCTTC.

The chain joins TRBV6-5 to TRBJ1-6; D is ambiguous. CDR1 is MNHEY and CDR2 is SVGAGI in the germline V gene. This CDR3 spans 14 amino acids. Trimming shortened V by 4 bases and J by 9 bases, and 13 bases separated the two germline ends. The CDR3: CASSFLSVVSPLHF. CDR3 DNA: TGTGCCAGCAGTTTCCTGTCCGTAGTTTCACCCCTCCACTTT.

This clone was counted a single time. The rearrangement links TRBV19 to TRBJ1-1, with a weak D call TRBD1 (5 bases). The V gene lost 8 bases and the J gene lost 6 bases, with 10 bases spanning the gap. From germline, CDR1 is LNHDA and CDR2 SQIVND (reference sequence). The CDR3 totals 11 residues. The CDR3 DNA reads as TGTGCCAGTCCAGGGTTCGCTGAAGCTTTCTTT. Translating gives CASPGFAEAFF.

V usage is TRBV28 and J usage is TRBJ2-6, with 10 bases fitting TRBD1. In germline, CDR1 is MDHEN, CDR2 SYDVKM. The CDR3 runs 17 residues. The junction had 12 bases not matched to a gene; V was cut back by 9 bases and J by 4 bases. The CDR3 loop is CASTPGQGQIGANVLTF. The DNA of the CDR3 is TGTGCCAGTACCCCGGGACAGGGGCAGATAGGGGCCAACGTCCTGACTTTC.

The chain is built from TRBV28 and TRBJ1-3; D gene uncertain. The CDR3 totals 14 residues. The germline gives CDR1 MDHEN, CDR2 SYDVKM. Between the trimmed V and J ends, which lost 7 bases and 0 bases, there was a span of 10 bases. Here the CDR3 reads CASKDSLSGNTIYF. DNA of the CDR3: TGTGCCAGCAAAGACTCGCTCTCTGGAAACACCATATATTTT.

The chain carries TRBV24-1 and TRBJ1-1, with TRBD1 as a possible D gene (5 bases). Germline CDR1 is KGHDR and CDR2 is SFDVKD. This CDR3 is built from 16 residues. Trimming shortened V by 2 bases and J by 5 bases, and 17 bases separated the two germline ends. CDR3 loop: CATSDYLTASFTEAFF. The DNA of the CDR3 is TGTGCCACCAGTGATTACCTGACAGCGAGCTTTACTGAAGCTTTCTTT.